This T cell receptor (beta chain) is from a study of blood T cell repertoires in COVID-19. Across the whole study: Acute and convalescent COVID-19 specimens originated in the United States, Italy and Spain. T cells, B-cell-depleted T cells, or PBMCs supplied cDNA or gDNA.

The V end was cut by 4 bases, the J end by 4 bases, with 14 bases between. The CDR3 totals 14 residues. Germline V gives CDR1 SQVTM, CDR2 ANQGSEA. In the original workflow: Estimation of nucleated cell counts was performed using reference gene primer amplification. Profiling relied on immunoSEQ multiplex PCR, and the TCRdb table lists in-frame clones only, not all of them. V and J calls and clone size are those listed in that table; D and trimming were worked out from the DNA. This sample yields 300,000 to 350,000 clones, of which about 88% are seen a single time; 6% to 8% belongs to the top ten. Patients of the Seattle cohort, enrolled during active infection, were followed longitudinally.

Sequences were obtained from peripheral blood. The clonotype comes from a woman in her 70s with COVID-19, enrolled during active disease. V usage is TRBV29-1 and J usage is TRBJ1-3; D is uncertain. This CDR3 reads CSVVSGVNGNTIYF. In DNA, the CDR3 is TGCAGCGTTGTATCCGGGGTCAACGGAAACACCATATATTTT.